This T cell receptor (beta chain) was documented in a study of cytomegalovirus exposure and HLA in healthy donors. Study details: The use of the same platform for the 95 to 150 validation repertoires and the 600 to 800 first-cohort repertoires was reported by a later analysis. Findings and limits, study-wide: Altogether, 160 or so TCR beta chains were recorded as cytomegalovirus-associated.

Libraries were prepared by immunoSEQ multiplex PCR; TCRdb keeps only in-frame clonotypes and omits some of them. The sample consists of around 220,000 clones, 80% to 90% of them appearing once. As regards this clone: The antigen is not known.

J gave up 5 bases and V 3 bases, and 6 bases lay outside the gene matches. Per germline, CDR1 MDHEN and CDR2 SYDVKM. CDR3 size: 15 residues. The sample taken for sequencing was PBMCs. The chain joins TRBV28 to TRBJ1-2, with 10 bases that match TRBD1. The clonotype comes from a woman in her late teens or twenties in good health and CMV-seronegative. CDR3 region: CASSLADRGRYGYTF. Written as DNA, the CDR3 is TGTGCCAGCAGTTTGGCTGACAGGGGGCGGTATGGCTACACCTTC.